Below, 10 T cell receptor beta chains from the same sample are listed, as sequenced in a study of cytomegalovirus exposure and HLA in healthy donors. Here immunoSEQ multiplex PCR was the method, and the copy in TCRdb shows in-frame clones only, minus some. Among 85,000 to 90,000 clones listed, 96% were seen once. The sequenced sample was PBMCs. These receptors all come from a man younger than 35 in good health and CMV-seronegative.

The CDR3: CASSQATSGTYHTQYF. The CDR3 bases are TGCGCCAGCAGCCAAGCGACTAGCGGGACCTATCATACGCAGTATTTT. The chain links TRBV4-3 to TRBJ2-3; 11 nucleotides align to TRBD2. With V trimmed by 1 base and J by 7 bases, 7 bases remained unmatched. Germline CDR1 is LGHNA and CDR2 is YSLEER. The CDR3 spans 16 residues.

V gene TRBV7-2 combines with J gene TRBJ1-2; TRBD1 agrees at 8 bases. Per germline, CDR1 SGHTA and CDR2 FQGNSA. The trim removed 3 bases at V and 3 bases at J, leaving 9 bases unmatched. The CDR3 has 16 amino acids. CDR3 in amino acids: CASSFRTGRADYGYTF. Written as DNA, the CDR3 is TGTGCCAGCAGCTTTCGGACAGGGAGGGCGGACTATGGCTACACCTTC.

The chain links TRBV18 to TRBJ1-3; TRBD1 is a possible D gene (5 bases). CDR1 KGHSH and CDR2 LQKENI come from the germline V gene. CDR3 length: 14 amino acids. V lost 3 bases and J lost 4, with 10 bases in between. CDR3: CASSPVGGGNTIYF. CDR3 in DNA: TGTGCCAGCTCACCCGTCGGGGGAGGAAACACCATATATTTT.

This chain's CDR3 is CAWATGQETQYF. The CDR3 DNA sequence: TGTGCCTGGGCGACAGGACAAGAGACCCAGTACTTC. V and J are TRBV30 and TRBJ2-5; a possible D gene is TRBD1 (6 bases). V was trimmed by 5 bases and J by 2 bases, leaving 9 bases between them. This CDR3 has 12 amino acids. Per the germline V gene, CDR1 is GTSNPN and CDR2 is SVGIG (reference sequence). The whole variable domain, remainder taken from reference TRBV30 and TRBJ2-5, is SQTIHQWPATLVQPVGSPLSLECTVEGTSNPNLYWYRQAAGRGLQLLFYSVGIGQISSEVPQNLSASRPQDRQFILSSKKLLLSDSGFYLCAWATGQETQYFGPGTRLLVL.

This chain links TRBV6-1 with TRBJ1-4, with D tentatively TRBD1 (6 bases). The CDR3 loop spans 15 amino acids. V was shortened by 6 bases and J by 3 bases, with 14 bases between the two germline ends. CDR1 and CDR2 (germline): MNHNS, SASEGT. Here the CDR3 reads CASRAGVVANEKLFF. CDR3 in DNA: TGTGCCAGCAGGGCAGGGGTAGTGGCTAATGAAAAACTGTTTTTT.

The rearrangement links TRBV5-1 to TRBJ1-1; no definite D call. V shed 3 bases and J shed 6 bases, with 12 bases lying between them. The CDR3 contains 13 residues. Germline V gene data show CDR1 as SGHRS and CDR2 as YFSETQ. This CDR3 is CASSSAVNPEAFF. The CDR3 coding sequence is TGCGCCAGCAGCTCCGCGGTAAATCCTGAAGCTTTCTTT.

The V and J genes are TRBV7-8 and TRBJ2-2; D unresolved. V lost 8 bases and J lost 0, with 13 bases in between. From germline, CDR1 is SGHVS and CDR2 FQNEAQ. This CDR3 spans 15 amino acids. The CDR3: CASLPWSANTGELFF. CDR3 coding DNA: TGTGCCAGCCTACCTTGGAGTGCGAACACCGGGGAGCTGTTTTTT.

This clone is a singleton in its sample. The CDR3 is CASSARDTSYEQYV. Written as DNA, the CDR3 is TGTGCCAGCAGCGCCCGGGACACTTCCTACGAGCAGTACGTC. The chain employs TRBV7-9 and TRBJ2-7; D is possibly TRBD1 (6 bases). There are 14 residues in the CDR3. Trimming left V 5 bases short and J 1 base short, with 12 bases between. Germline CDR1 SEHNR, CDR2 FQNEAQ (reference sequence).

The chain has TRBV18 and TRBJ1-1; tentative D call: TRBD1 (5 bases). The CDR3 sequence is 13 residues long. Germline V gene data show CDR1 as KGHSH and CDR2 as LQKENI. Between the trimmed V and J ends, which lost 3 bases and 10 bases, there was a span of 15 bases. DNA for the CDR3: TGTGCCAGCTCACCTTCCACGGGGGTCGTAGCTTTCTTT. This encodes CASSPSTGVVAFF. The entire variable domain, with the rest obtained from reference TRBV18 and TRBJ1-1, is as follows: NAGVMQNPRHLVRRRGQEARLRCSPMKGHSHVYWYRQLPEEGLKFMVYLQKENIIDESGMPKERFSAEFPKEGPSILRIQQVVRGDSAAYFCASSPSTGVVAFFGQGTRLTVV.

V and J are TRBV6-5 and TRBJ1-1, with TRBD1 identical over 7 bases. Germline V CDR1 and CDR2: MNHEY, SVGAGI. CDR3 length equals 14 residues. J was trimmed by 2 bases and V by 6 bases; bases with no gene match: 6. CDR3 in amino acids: CASRLRQGNTEAFF. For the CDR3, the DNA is TGTGCCAGCAGGCTCAGACAGGGAAACACTGAAGCTTTCTTT.